The rows below give T cell receptor beta chains drawn from one sample of a study of beta chain features in type 1 diabetes. Some clones are missing from TCRdb's copy, which holds only in-frame ones; the method was immunoSEQ multiplex PCR. The sample holds about 230,000 clones, around 9.6% seen once. Sequenced material: naive CD4+ T cells from blood. The receptors derive from a woman younger than 30 in good health. Each CDR3 is given with its conserved first and last residue. The order of the fields is V gene, D gene, J gene, clone size, CDR3 DNA, CDR3 protein. D genes are given only for firm matches. A clone size is listed for some rows: how often the clone was seen (once, few, many), or a class if it is expanded.

v_call: TRBV18; d_call: .; j_call: TRBJ1-1; clone_size: .; cdr3_nt: TGTGCCAGCTCACCACTAACTCAAAGTACGAACACTGAAGCTTTCTTT; cdr3_aa: CASSPLTQSTNTEAFF
v_call: TRBV5-8; d_call: TRBD2; j_call: TRBJ2-7; clone_size: .; cdr3_nt: TGTGCCAGCAGCCCGAATTCTGGCGGGAGGCCCCGGGGGTTC; cdr3_aa: CASSPNSGGRPRGF
v_call: TRBV5-1; d_call: TRBD1; j_call: TRBJ2-5; clone_size: few; cdr3_nt: TGCGCCAGCAGCTTGGCCCGGGACAGAAAAGAGACCCAGTACTTC; cdr3_aa: CASSLARDRKETQYF
v_call: TRBV15; d_call: .; j_call: TRBJ2-7; clone_size: .; cdr3_nt: TGTGCCACCAGCAGAGCCTTAGCCTACGAGCAGTACTTC; cdr3_aa: CATSRALAYEQYF
v_call: TRBV29-1; d_call: .; j_call: TRBJ2-5; clone_size: .; cdr3_nt: TGCAGCGTTGACAGACGTGGGCCCCAAGAGACCCAGTACTTC; cdr3_aa: CSVDRRGPQETQYF
v_call: TRBV7-9; d_call: TRBD1; j_call: TRBJ1-2; clone_size: few; cdr3_nt: TGTGCCAGCAGCCCCCACGCGGAACAGGGGGTTGGCTACACCTTC; cdr3_aa: CASSPHAEQGVGYTF
v_call: TRBV7-9; d_call: TRBD1; j_call: TRBJ2-7; clone_size: .; cdr3_nt: TGTGCCAGCAGCTTAGAATGGGACAGGGTTTCCGAGCAGTACTTC; cdr3_aa: CASSLEWDRVSEQYF
v_call: TRBV29-1; d_call: TRBD2; j_call: TRBJ2-7; clone_size: few; cdr3_nt: TGCAGCGTTGCCACCCGAGACCGGGGGGGCTACTACGAGCAGTACTTC; cdr3_aa: CSVATRDRGGYYEQYF
v_call: TRBV12-5; d_call: TRBD2; j_call: TRBJ2-1; clone_size: few; cdr3_nt: TGTGCTAGTGGTTTGGCCTCCGGCCCCACTAGCGGGAACTACAATGAGCAGTTCTTC; cdr3_aa: CASGLASGPTSGNYNEQFF
v_call: TRBV6-5; d_call: TRBD1; j_call: TRBJ2-7; clone_size: few; cdr3_nt: TGTGCCAGCAGTATCAGACAGGGGAACGACGAGCAGTACTTC; cdr3_aa: CASSIRQGNDEQYF
v_call: TRBV6-1; d_call: TRBD1; j_call: TRBJ2-5; clone_size: few; cdr3_nt: TGTGCCAGCAGAGGGACAGGGCTGGAGACCCAGTACTTC; cdr3_aa: CASRGTGLETQYF
v_call: TRBV14; d_call: .; j_call: TRBJ2-7; clone_size: .; cdr3_nt: TGTGCCAGCAGCCAAGTTTTCGGACAGCCCTACGAGCAGTACTTC; cdr3_aa: CASSQVFGQPYEQYF
v_call: TRBV28; d_call: .; j_call: TRBJ2-2; clone_size: few; cdr3_nt: TGTGCCAGCAGCATCCTCCAGGGTGAGAACACCGGGGAGCTGTTTTTT; cdr3_aa: CASSILQGENTGELFF
v_call: TRBV7-8; d_call: .; j_call: TRBJ1-2; clone_size: .; cdr3_nt: TGTGCCAGCAGCTTAGGAGGGTCCAACTATGGCTACACCTTC; cdr3_aa: CASSLGGSNYGYTF
v_call: TRBV9; d_call: TRBD2; j_call: TRBJ2-5; clone_size: few; cdr3_nt: TGTGCCAGCAGCGTAGCTGGCGTTACTAGCGGGGGGCACCAAGAGACCCAGTACTTC; cdr3_aa: CASSVAGVTSGGHQETQYF
v_call: TRBV5-4; d_call: TRBD2; j_call: TRBJ2-1; clone_size: .; cdr3_nt: TGTGCCAGCAGCTTCGGGACTAGCGGGGCCAATGAGCAGTTCTTC; cdr3_aa: CASSFGTSGANEQFF
v_call: TRBV9; d_call: TRBD1; j_call: TRBJ1-2; clone_size: .; cdr3_nt: TGTGCCAGCAGCGTAGCAGGGGGCCTGAACTATGGCTACACCTTC; cdr3_aa: CASSVAGGLNYGYTF
v_call: TRBV5-1; d_call: .; j_call: TRBJ1-1; clone_size: .; cdr3_nt: TGCGCCAGCAGCTTGGATGGGGCTGGGACTGAAGCTTTCTTT; cdr3_aa: CASSLDGAGTEAFF
v_call: TRBV7-3; d_call: TRBD2; j_call: TRBJ2-1; clone_size: .; cdr3_nt: TGTGCCAGCAGCTCAGCGGGGGGGCCCAATGAGCAGTTCTTC; cdr3_aa: CASSSAGGPNEQFF
v_call: TRBV6-6; d_call: .; j_call: TRBJ2-3; clone_size: .; cdr3_nt: TGTGCCAGCCGGGACTTTAACACAGATACGCAGTATTTT; cdr3_aa: CASRDFNTDTQYF
v_call: TRBV30; d_call: TRBD1; j_call: TRBJ1-1; clone_size: .; cdr3_nt: TGTGCCTGGAGTGGGGACAGGGTCAGTACTGAAGCTTTCTTT; cdr3_aa: CAWSGDRVSTEAFF
v_call: TRBV5-1; d_call: TRBD1; j_call: TRBJ2-2; clone_size: once; cdr3_nt: TGCGCCAGCAGCTTGGGAGGGGGCAACACCGGGGAGCTGTTTTTT; cdr3_aa: CASSLGGGNTGELFF
v_call: TRBV6-1; d_call: .; j_call: TRBJ1-1; clone_size: few; cdr3_nt: TGTGCCAGCGGGGTAACAGGGTCTCTGAACACTGAAGCTTTCTTT; cdr3_aa: CASGVTGSLNTEAFF
v_call: TRBV6-1; d_call: .; j_call: TRBJ2-3; clone_size: few; cdr3_nt: TGTGCCAGCAGGCCGGGCACAGATACGCAGTATTTT; cdr3_aa: CASRPGTDTQYF
v_call: TRBV11-3; d_call: TRBD1; j_call: TRBJ1-5; clone_size: .; cdr3_nt: TGTGCCAGCAGCTTGGTACGTGGACAGGGGTACAATCAGCCCCAGCATTTT; cdr3_aa: CASSLVRGQGYNQPQHF
v_call: TRBV18; d_call: .; j_call: TRBJ1-1; clone_size: .; cdr3_nt: TGTGCCAGCTCACCCCCGTTCACGGGTCCGAACACTGAAGCTTTCTTT; cdr3_aa: CASSPPFTGPNTEAFF
v_call: TRBV2; d_call: TRBD2; j_call: TRBJ2-5; clone_size: .; cdr3_nt: TGTGCCAGCAGTGGAGAACTAGCGGGAGGGGAGACCCAGTACTTC; cdr3_aa: CASSGELAGGETQYF
v_call: TRBV7-9; d_call: TRBD2; j_call: TRBJ2-3; clone_size: few; cdr3_nt: TGTGCCAGCAGCCTAGGGGTCGCGGCTAGCGGGAGCCCCGATACGCAGTATTTT; cdr3_aa: CASSLGVAASGSPDTQYF
v_call: TRBV5-4; d_call: .; j_call: TRBJ2-5; clone_size: .; cdr3_nt: TGTGCCAGCAGCACATTTCCCAGACCGGGACAAGGACAAGAGACCCAGTACTTC; cdr3_aa: CASSTFPRPGQGQETQYF
v_call: TRBV30; d_call: TRBD2; j_call: TRBJ2-1; clone_size: .; cdr3_nt: TGTGCCTGGAGTGCGGGAGGGGCGGGTTACAATGAGCAGTTCTTC; cdr3_aa: CAWSAGGAGYNEQFF
v_call: TRBV18; d_call: .; j_call: TRBJ2-7; clone_size: few; cdr3_nt: TGTGCCAGCTCCCCCCTACCGCACTCCTACGAGCAGTACTTC; cdr3_aa: CASSPLPHSYEQYF
v_call: TRBV28; d_call: .; j_call: TRBJ2-7; clone_size: few; cdr3_nt: TGTGCCAGCAGCCAGACAGCTATCTCCTACGAGCAGTACTTC; cdr3_aa: CASSQTAISYEQYF
v_call: TRBV6-6; d_call: TRBD1; j_call: TRBJ1-1; clone_size: .; cdr3_nt: TGTGCCAGCAGTTACCCCTCCGGGACAGGGAACACTGAAGCTTTCTTT; cdr3_aa: CASSYPSGTGNTEAFF
v_call: TRBV25-1; d_call: TRBD1; j_call: TRBJ1-1; clone_size: few; cdr3_nt: TGTGCCAGCAGACAGGGGGCTGGAACTGAAGCTTTCTTT; cdr3_aa: CASRQGAGTEAFF
v_call: TRBV6-5; d_call: .; j_call: TRBJ1-4; clone_size: .; cdr3_nt: TGTGCCAGCAGTTTAACAGGGCGGTCTGGTGAAAAACTGTTTTTT; cdr3_aa: CASSLTGRSGEKLFF
v_call: TRBV7-9; d_call: .; j_call: TRBJ2-1; clone_size: few; cdr3_nt: TGTGCCAGCAGCTTAGACAGGGGGGGCTACAATGAGCAGTTCTTC; cdr3_aa: CASSLDRGGYNEQFF
v_call: TRBV30; d_call: TRBD2; j_call: TRBJ2-2; clone_size: .; cdr3_nt: TGTGCCTGGAGTGTACTAGCGGGGGGCCTCGCCGGGGAGCTGTTTTTT; cdr3_aa: CAWSVLAGGLAGELFF
v_call: TRBV29-1; d_call: .; j_call: TRBJ2-7; clone_size: many; cdr3_nt: TGCAGCGTGCTAACCGGGACACCACCGTACGAGCAGTACTTC; cdr3_aa: CSVLTGTPPYEQYF
v_call: TRBV28; d_call: .; j_call: TRBJ2-5; clone_size: .; cdr3_nt: TGTGCCAGCAGGGCCCCAATGCAGACCCAGTACTTC; cdr3_aa: CASRAPMQTQYF
v_call: TRBV6-1; d_call: .; j_call: TRBJ2-7; clone_size: few; cdr3_nt: TGTGCCAGCGCTGAGAGGAGACCGGGCGAGCAGTACTTC; cdr3_aa: CASAERRPGEQYF
v_call: TRBV30; d_call: TRBD1; j_call: TRBJ2-7; clone_size: .; cdr3_nt: TGTGCCTGGAGTCCACGGACCGGGACAGGTAGCTACGAGCAGTACTTC; cdr3_aa: CAWSPRTGTGSYEQYF
v_call: TRBV27; d_call: .; j_call: TRBJ2-5; clone_size: .; cdr3_nt: TGTGCCACTCAGGGGAGAGAAGAGACCCAGTACTTC; cdr3_aa: CATQGREETQYF
v_call: TRBV7-3; d_call: TRBD1; j_call: TRBJ1-5; clone_size: few; cdr3_nt: TGTGCCAGCAGCTTAGATGGGACAGGGAACAATCAGCCCCAGCATTTT; cdr3_aa: CASSLDGTGNNQPQHF
v_call: TRBV9; d_call: .; j_call: TRBJ1-5; clone_size: .; cdr3_nt: TGTGCCAGCAGCGTGGGCGATAATCAGCCCCAGCATTTT; cdr3_aa: CASSVGDNQPQHF
v_call: TRBV27; d_call: .; j_call: TRBJ1-1; clone_size: few; cdr3_nt: TGTGCCAGCAGACCCCTACAGGGTAGGAACACTGAAGCTTTCTTT; cdr3_aa: CASRPLQGRNTEAFF
v_call: TRBV10-2; d_call: .; j_call: TRBJ1-1; clone_size: few; cdr3_nt: TGCGCCAGCAGTGATCGGGGGAACACTGAAGCTTTCTTT; cdr3_aa: CASSDRGNTEAFF
v_call: TRBV30; d_call: .; j_call: TRBJ2-1; clone_size: .; cdr3_nt: TGTGCCTGGAAATACTTAATGCCGGGGGAAGGAAATGAGCAGTTCTTC; cdr3_aa: CAWKYLMPGEGNEQFF
v_call: TRBV7-9; d_call: TRBD2; j_call: TRBJ2-3; clone_size: few; cdr3_nt: TGTGCCAGCGAACGACTAGCGGGGGGTGAAGTGGGGAATACGCAGTATTTT; cdr3_aa: CASERLAGGEVGNTQYF